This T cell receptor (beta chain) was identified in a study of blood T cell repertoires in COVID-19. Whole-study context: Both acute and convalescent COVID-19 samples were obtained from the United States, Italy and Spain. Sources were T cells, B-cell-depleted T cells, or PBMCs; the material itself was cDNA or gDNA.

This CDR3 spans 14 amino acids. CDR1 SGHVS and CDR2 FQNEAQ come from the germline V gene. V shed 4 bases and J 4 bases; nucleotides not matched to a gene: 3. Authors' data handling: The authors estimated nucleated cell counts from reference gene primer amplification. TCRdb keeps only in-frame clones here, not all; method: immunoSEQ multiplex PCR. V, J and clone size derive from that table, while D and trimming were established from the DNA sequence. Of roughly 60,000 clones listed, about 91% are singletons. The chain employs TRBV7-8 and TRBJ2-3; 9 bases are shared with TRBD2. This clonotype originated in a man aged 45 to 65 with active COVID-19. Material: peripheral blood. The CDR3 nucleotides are TGTGCCAGCAGCTCCTGGACTAGCGCAGATACGCAGTATTTT. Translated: CASSSWTSADTQYF.